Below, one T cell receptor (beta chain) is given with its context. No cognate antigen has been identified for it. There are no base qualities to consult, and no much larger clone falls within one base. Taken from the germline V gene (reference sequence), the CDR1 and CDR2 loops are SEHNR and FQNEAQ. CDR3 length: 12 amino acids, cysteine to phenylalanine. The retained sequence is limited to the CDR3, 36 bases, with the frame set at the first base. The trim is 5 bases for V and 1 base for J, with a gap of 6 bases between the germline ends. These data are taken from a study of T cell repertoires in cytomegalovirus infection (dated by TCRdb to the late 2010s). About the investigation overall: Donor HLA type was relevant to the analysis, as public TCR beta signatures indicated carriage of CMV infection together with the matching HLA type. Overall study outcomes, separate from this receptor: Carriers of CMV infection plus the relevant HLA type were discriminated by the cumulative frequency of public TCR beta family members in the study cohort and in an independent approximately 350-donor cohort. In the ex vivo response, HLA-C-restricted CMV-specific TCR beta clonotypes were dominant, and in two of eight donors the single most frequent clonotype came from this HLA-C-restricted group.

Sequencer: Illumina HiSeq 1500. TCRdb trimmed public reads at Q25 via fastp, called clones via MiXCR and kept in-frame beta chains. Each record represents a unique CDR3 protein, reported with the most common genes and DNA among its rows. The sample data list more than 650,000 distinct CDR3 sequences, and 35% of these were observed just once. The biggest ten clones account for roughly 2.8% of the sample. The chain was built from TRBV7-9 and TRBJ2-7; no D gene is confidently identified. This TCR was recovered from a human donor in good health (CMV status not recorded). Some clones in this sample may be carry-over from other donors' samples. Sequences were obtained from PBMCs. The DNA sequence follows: TGTGCCAGCAGCGCGATTTCCTACGAGCAGTACTTC. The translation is CASSAISYEQYF. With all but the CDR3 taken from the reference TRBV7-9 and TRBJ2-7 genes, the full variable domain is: DTGVSQNPRHKITKRGQNVTFRCDPISEHNRLYWYRQTLGQGPEFLTYFQNEAQLEKSRLLSDRFSAERPKGSFSTLEIQRTEQGDSAMYLCASSAISYEQYFGPGTRLTVT.